A single sample is the source of the 22 T cell receptor beta chains below, sequenced in a study of CD8 T cells in ankylosing spondylitis. TCRdb re-called the 5' RACE reads with MiXCR, one entry per CDR3 protein. The table lists fewer than 250,000 distinct CDR3 sequences, under 12% of them singletons. Sequenced: blood, either unsorted or a sorted T cell fraction (not recorded which). The origin of the receptors is a male donor with ankylosing spondylitis or in good health (not recorded which).

The CDR3 bases are TGCAGTGCGCCGGGACTAGCGGGACTCACAGATACGCAGTATTTT. Amino acids: CSAPGLAGLTDTQYF. The chain carries TRBV20-1 and TRBJ2-3; 13 bases are a match to TRBD2. This CDR3 is 15 amino acids long. V trimming: 6 bases; J trimming: 2 bases; junction bases outside the gene matches: 5. Per germline, CDR1 DFQATT and CDR2 SNEGSKA (reference sequence).

This clonotype was counted at least ten times. The rearrangement links TRBV20-1 to TRBJ2-1; 15 positions match TRBD2. The germline CDR1 and CDR2 sequences are DFQATT and SNEGSKA (reference sequence). V gave up 6 bases and J gave up 8 bases; unmatched junction bases: 11. The CDR3 is 16 amino acids. The CDR3 DNA sequence: TGCAGTGCGGCTAGGACTAGCGGGGGGGCCCTGCATGAGCAGTTCTTC. Amino acid sequence: CSAARTSGGALHEQFF.

This clonotype came up a few times. A much bigger clone sits one base away, suggesting this may be a read error. V gene TRBV12-3 or TRBV12-4 combines with J gene TRBJ2-7; D is unresolved. This CDR3 region has 11 residues. Trimming took 3 bases from V and 6 from J, leaving 6 bases between them. CDR3 loop: CASSLACEQYF. CDR3 DNA sequence: TGTGCCAGCAGTTTGGCCTGCGAGCAGTACTTC.

This clonotype was picked up a small number of times. The chain has TRBV2 and TRBJ2-1; TRBD2 matches at 11 bases. V shed 7 bases and J 6 bases; nucleotides not matched to a gene: 5. Per the germline V gene, CDR1 is SNHLY and CDR2 is FYNNEI. The CDR3 consists of 14 residues. CDR3 amino acids: CASIAGGHSNEQFF. CDR3 in DNA: TGTGCCAGCATAGCGGGGGGGCATAGCAATGAGCAGTTCTTC.

The chain couples TRBV6-6 to TRBJ2-7; 7 nucleotides match TRBD1. After removal of 6 bases from V and 0 bases from J, the junction contained 14 bases not matched to a gene. Germline V gives CDR1 MNHNY, CDR2 SVGAGI (reference sequence). CDR3 length: 17 amino acids. The CDR3 spells CASSPGTAAPFSYEQYF. The CDR3 coding sequence is TGTGCCAGCAGCCCCGGGACAGCAGCACCATTCTCCTACGAGCAGTACTTC.

In its sample, this clonotype was seen many times. This chain connects TRBV5-1 to TRBJ2-3; D is possibly TRBD2 (5 bases). Germline CDR1 is SGHRS and CDR2 is YFSETQ. Trimming cost V 1 base and J 4 bases, with 13 bases left between them. This CDR3 region has 15 residues. CDR3 sequence: CASSLIRDQADTQYF. The CDR3 DNA reads as TGCGCCAGCAGCTTGATCCGGGATCAGGCAGATACGCAGTATTTT.

The rearrangement joins TRBV6-1 to TRBJ2-1; 10 bases match TRBD2. Trimming cost V 10 bases and J 9 bases; bases outside gene matches: 9. The germline gives CDR1 MNHNS, CDR2 SASEGT. This CDR3 is built from 13 residues. The chain's CDR3 is CATWTSGLSEQFF. The CDR3, as DNA: TGTGCCACCTGGACTAGCGGACTGAGTGAGCAGTTCTTC.

On this clonotype itself: One junction end disagrees with the germline gene, perhaps due to a read error. The chain is built from TRBV7-2 and TRBJ2-2; D remains unclear. This CDR3 comprises 14 residues. Germline CDR1 reads SGHTA; CDR2 reads FQGNSA. CDR3 region: CVSSLAGNTGELFF. The CDR3 nucleotides are TGTGTCAGCAGCTTAGCCGGGAACACCGGGGAGCTGTTTTTT.

About this clonotype: Possible read error: a much larger clone is one base away. J is TRBJ2-2 and V is TRBV12-3 or TRBV12-4; TRBD1 might be the D (6 bases). There are 15 residues in the CDR3. CDR3 DNA sequence: TGTACCAGCGGACAGACAGGCTCCCCTAACGGGGAGCTGTTTTTT. Amino acids: CTSGQTGSPNGELFF.

In this sample, this clonotype turned up many times. CDR3 DNA sequence: TGTGCCATCAGTGAGCCGGCGTACGAGCAGTACTTC. Encoded protein: CAISEPAYEQYF. V and J are TRBV10-3 and TRBJ2-7; D gene ambiguous. Germline V gene lookup returns CDR1 ENHRY and CDR2 SYGVKD. The CDR3 runs to 12 residues. V was trimmed by 2 bases and J by 4 bases, leaving 6 bases between them.

Many counts were recorded for this clonotype. This rearrangement joins TRBV20-1 to TRBJ1-6; D may be TRBD1 (5 bases). V was trimmed by 6 bases and J by 0 bases, leaving 15 bases between them. The CDR3 consists of 16 residues. Germline lookup yields CDR1 DFQATT and CDR2 SNEGSKA (reference sequence). The CDR3 DNA follows: TGCAGTGCCGGGGGTGGGGCCAGCTCCTATAATTCACCCCTCCACTTT. Translated, it gives CSAGGGASSYNSPLHF.

In this sample, this clonotype turned up many times. V gene TRBV29-1 combines with J gene TRBJ2-7, with 8 positions matching TRBD1. The CDR3 has 14 amino acids. After removal of 4 bases from V and 3 bases from J, the junction contained 8 bases not matched to a gene. CDR1 is SQVTM, CDR2 ANQGSEA, per germline. The chain's CDR3 is CSVVYRGKNYEQYF. In DNA, the CDR3 is TGCAGCGTTGTTTACAGGGGGAAAAACTACGAGCAGTACTTC.

This clonotype was seen at least ten times. This sequence joins TRBV3-1 and TRBJ1-3; TRBD1 might be the D (5 bases). The CDR3 consists of 16 residues. CDR1 and CDR2 from the germline V gene are LGHDT and YNNKEL (reference sequence). The V and J ends lost 4 bases and 1 base respectively, with 14 bases between them. DNA of the CDR3: TGTGCCAGCAGCCGGAAGATAGGGGCATCTGGAAACACCATATATTTT. Encoded protein: CASSRKIGASGNTIYF. The full variable domain, its missing parts supplied by reference TRBV3-1 and TRBJ1-3, is DTAVSQTPKYLVTQMGNDKSIKCEQNLGHDTMYWYKQDSKKFLKIMFSYNNKELIINETVPNRFSPKSPDKAHLNLHINSLELGDSAVYFCASSRKIGASGNTIYFGEGSWLTVV.

This clonotype was counted only a few times. The chain carries TRBV5-1 and TRBJ2-5, with 7 bases matching TRBD1. The germline gives CDR1 SGHRS, CDR2 YFSETQ. The CDR3 spans 14 residues. J gave up 2 bases and V 7 bases, and 8 bases lay outside the gene matches. The CDR3, as DNA: TGCGCCAGCCACTCGGGGACAGCTCAAGAGACCCAGTACTTC. Amino acid sequence: CASHSGTAQETQYF.

This clonotype was observed at least ten times. In nucleotides, the CDR3 is TGCAGTGCTTCTGACAGTAACTATGGCTACACCTTC. Protein sequence: CSASDSNYGYTF. V and J are TRBV20-1 and TRBJ1-2; weak D call: TRBD1 (5 bases). Germline V gene data show CDR1 as DFQATT and CDR2 as SNEGSKA (reference sequence). The ends were cut back, 5 bases at V and 1 base at J, with 8 bases in the middle. The CDR3 has 12 residues.

This clonotype was observed at least ten times. The chain employs TRBV12-3 or TRBV12-4 and TRBJ2-7, with a possible D match to TRBD1 (6 bases). The length of the CDR3 is 13 residues. Between the trimmed V and J ends, which lost 6 bases and 5 bases, there was a span of 14 bases. For the CDR3, the DNA is TGTGCCAGCAGCTCGACTACAGGGAACGAGCAGTACTTC. Protein product: CASSSTTGNEQYF.

This clonotype was observed at least ten times. V is TRBV9 and J is TRBJ2-5; TRBD1 aligns across 7 bases. After removal of 0 bases from V and 3 bases from J, the junction contained 2 bases not matched to a gene. Germline CDR1 reads SGDLS; CDR2 reads YYNGEE. CDR3 size: 14 residues. The CDR3 DNA follows: TGTGCCAGCAGCGTAGGAACAGGGGAAGAGACCCAGTACTTC. Protein sequence: CASSVGTGEETQYF.

This clonotype was recorded a few times. The chain links TRBV7-9 to TRBJ2-7, with D possibly matching TRBD2 (5 bases). Germline assignment: CDR1 SEHNR and CDR2 FQNEAQ (reference sequence). This CDR3 region has 16 residues. Trimming cost V 2 bases and J 0 bases, with 14 bases left between them. This chain's CDR3 is CASSLLGKGSSYEQYF. CDR3 coding DNA: TGTGCCAGCAGCTTACTGGGAAAAGGGAGCTCCTACGAGCAGTACTTC.

This clonotype was recorded many times. J is TRBJ1-1 and V is TRBV15; D ambiguous. CDR1 LNHNV and CDR2 YYDKDF come from the germline V gene (reference sequence). V was cut by 5 bases and J by 1 base, with 8 bases left in between. The CDR3 has 13 residues. Here the CDR3 reads CATSFSRNTEAFF. CDR3 sequence (DNA): TGTGCCACCAGCTTCAGCCGGAACACTGAAGCTTTCTTT.

V usage is TRBV6-5 and J usage is TRBJ2-2; 14 bases align to TRBD2. Germline-derived CDR1 and CDR2 are MNHEY and SVGAGI. The V segment lost 4 bases and the J segment 4 bases; nucleotides outside the gene matches: 2. The CDR3 has 16 amino acids. DNA for the CDR3: TGTGCCAGCAGTTCGGGACTAGCGGGAGCCACCGGGGAGCTGTTTTTT. Amino acids: CASSSGLAGATGELFF.

The CDR3 region is CASGAMTTGELFF. CDR3 in DNA: TGCGCCAGCGGAGCGATGACCACCGGGGAGCTGTTTTTT. The genes are TRBV10-1 and TRBJ2-2; no definite D call. The V gene lost 8 bases and the J gene lost 4 bases, with 11 bases spanning the gap. The CDR3 is 13 residues long. Germline V gene data show CDR1 as WNHNN and CDR2 as SYGVQD (reference sequence).

As to this clonotype: This may stem from a read error, because a much larger clone lies one nucleotide away. V gene TRBV12-3 or TRBV12-4 combines with J gene TRBJ1-1; TRBD1 matches 11 bases. This CDR3 is 16 amino acids long. With V trimmed by 6 bases and J by 7 bases, 13 bases remained unmatched. CDR3 region: CASRPTGQGVGGEAFF. The DNA of the CDR3 is TGTGCCAGCAGACCAACGGGACAGGGGGTAGGAGGTGAAGCTTTCTTT.